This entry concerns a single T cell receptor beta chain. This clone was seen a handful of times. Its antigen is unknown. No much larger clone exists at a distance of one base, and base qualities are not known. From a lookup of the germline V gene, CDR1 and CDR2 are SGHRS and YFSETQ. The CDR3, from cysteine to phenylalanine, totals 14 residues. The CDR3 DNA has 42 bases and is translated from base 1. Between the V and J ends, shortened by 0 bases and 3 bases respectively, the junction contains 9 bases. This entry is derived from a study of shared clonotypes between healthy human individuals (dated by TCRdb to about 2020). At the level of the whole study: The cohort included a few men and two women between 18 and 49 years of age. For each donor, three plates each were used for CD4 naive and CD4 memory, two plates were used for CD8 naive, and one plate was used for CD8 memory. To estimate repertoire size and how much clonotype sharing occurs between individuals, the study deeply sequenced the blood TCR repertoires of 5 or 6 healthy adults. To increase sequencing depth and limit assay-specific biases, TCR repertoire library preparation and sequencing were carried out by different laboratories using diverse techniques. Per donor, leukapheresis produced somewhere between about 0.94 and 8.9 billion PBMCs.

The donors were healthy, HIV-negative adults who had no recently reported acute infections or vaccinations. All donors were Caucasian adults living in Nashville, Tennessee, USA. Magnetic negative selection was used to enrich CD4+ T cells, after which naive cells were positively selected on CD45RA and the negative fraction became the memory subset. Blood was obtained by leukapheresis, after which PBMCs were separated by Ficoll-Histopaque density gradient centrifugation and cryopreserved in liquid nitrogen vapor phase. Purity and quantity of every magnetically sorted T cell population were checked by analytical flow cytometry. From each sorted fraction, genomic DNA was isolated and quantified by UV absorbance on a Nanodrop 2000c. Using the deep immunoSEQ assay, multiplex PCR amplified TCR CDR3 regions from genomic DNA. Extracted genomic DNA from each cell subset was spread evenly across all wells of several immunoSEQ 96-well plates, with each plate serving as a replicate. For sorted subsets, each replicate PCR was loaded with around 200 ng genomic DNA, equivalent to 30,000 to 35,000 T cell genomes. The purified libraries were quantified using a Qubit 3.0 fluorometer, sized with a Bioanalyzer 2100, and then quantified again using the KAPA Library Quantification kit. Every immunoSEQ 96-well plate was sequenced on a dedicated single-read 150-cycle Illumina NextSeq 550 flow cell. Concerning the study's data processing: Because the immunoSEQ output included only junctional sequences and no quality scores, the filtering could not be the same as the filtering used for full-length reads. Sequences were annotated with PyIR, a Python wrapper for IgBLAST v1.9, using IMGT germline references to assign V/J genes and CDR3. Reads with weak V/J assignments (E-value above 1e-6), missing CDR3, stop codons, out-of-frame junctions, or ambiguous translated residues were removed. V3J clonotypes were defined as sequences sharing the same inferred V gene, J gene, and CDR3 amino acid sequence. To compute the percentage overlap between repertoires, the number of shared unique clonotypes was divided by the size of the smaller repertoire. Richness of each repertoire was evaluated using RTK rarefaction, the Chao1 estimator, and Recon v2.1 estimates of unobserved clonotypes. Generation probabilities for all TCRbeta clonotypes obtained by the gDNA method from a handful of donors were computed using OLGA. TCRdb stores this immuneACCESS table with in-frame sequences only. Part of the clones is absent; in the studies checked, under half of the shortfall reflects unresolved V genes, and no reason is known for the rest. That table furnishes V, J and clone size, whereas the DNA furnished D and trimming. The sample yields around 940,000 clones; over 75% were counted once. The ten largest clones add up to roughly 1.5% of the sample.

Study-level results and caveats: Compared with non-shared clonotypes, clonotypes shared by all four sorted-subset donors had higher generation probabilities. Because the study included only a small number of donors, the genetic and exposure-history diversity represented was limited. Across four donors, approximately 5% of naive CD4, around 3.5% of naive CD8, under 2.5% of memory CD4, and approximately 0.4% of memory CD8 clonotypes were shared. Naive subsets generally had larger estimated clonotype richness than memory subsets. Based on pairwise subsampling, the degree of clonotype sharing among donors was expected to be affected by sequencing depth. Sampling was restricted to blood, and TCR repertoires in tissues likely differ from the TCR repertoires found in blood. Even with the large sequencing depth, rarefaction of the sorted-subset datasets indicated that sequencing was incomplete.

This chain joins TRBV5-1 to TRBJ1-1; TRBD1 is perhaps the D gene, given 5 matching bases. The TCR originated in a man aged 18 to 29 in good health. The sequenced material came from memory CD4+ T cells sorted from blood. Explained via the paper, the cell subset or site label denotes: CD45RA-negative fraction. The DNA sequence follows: TGCGCCAGCAGCTTGGCCCGAGGGGACACTGAAGCTTTCTTT. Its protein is CASSLARGDTEAFF.